The 27 T cell receptor beta chains listed next were all sequenced from one sample in a study of CD8 T cells in Susac syndrome. The RNA input was 0.5 to 1 ug, and it was reverse transcribed with random hexamers. TCRdb re-called the immunoSEQ multiplex PCR reads with MiXCR, one entry per CDR3 protein. Of 300,000 or so distinct CDR3 sequences listed, roughly nine tenths are singletons. The sequencing sample was made of CD4+ T cells from PBMCs. The receptors stem from a human donor with multiple sclerosis.

This rearrangement joins TRBV19 to TRBJ1-5, with D possibly TRBD1 on 5 matching bases. This CDR3 contains 13 residues. Germline V gene data show CDR1 as LNHDA and CDR2 as SQIVND (reference sequence). Trimming took 9 bases from V and 5 from J, leaving 14 bases between them. Written as DNA, the CDR3 is TGTGCCAGCCAACGTACAGGCTATCAGCCCCAGCATTTT. Residues: CASQRTGYQPQHF. Full variable domain (remainder filled in from reference TRBV19 and TRBJ1-5): DGGITQSPKYLFRKEGQNVTLSCEQNLNHDAMYWYRQDPGQGLRLIYYSQIVNDFQKGDIAEGYSVSREKKESFPLTVTSAQKNPTAFYLCASQRTGYQPQHFGDGTRLSIL.

V usage is TRBV30 and J usage is TRBJ2-7, with 11 nucleotides matching TRBD1. This CDR3 spans 13 amino acids. V shed 4 bases, J shed 6 bases, and the junction held 5 bases outside the gene matches. Germline V gene lookup returns CDR1 GTSNPN and CDR2 SVGIG (reference sequence). CDR3 region: CAWKRGQGVEQYF. CDR3 DNA sequence: TGTGCCTGGAAACGGGGACAGGGGGTCGAGCAGTACTTC.

Of note for this clonotype: The junction differs from germline at one of its ends, possibly a read error. This rearrangement joins TRBV5-4 to TRBJ2-5; D is perhaps TRBD1 or TRBD2 (5 bases each). This CDR3 spans 15 amino acids. Germline-derived CDR1 and CDR2 are SGHNT and YYREEE (reference sequence). This chain's CDR3 is CASSLGPGSGETQYF. The CDR3 nucleotides are TGTGCCAGCAGTTTGGGACCAGGGAGTGGAGAGACCCAGTACTTC.

This clonotype was picked up one time. The V call is TRBV15, the J call TRBJ2-5; D remains ambiguous. Germline V gene data show CDR1 as LNHNV and CDR2 as YYDKDF (reference sequence). CDR3 length equals 15 residues. The V end lost 3 bases, the J end lost 5 bases, and 16 bases lay between the germline ends. The CDR3 protein is CATSRDGYGPETQYF. The CDR3 nucleotides are TGTGCCACCAGCAGGGACGGTTACGGGCCGGAGACCCAGTACTTC.

J is TRBJ2-7 and V is TRBV7-9, with a weak D call TRBD1 (6 bases). CDR1 is SEHNR, CDR2 FQNEAQ, per germline (reference sequence). There are 15 residues in the CDR3. V shed 0 bases and J shed 2 bases, with 11 bases lying between them. The CDR3 reads CASSLAQGPAYEQYF. The CDR3 nucleotides are TGTGCCAGCAGCTTAGCACAGGGTCCCGCCTACGAGCAGTACTTC.

This sequence joins TRBV29-1 and TRBJ2-1; possible D gene TRBD2, 7 bases. V lost 6 bases and J 6 bases, leaving 18 bases between the germline ends. Germline values: CDR1 SQVTM, CDR2 ANQGSEA. The CDR3 consists of 14 residues. The CDR3 nucleotides read TGCAGCGTCCAACCCTTGAGGGGGGGCAATGAGCAGTTCTTC. Protein: CSVQPLRGGNEQFF.

This rearrangement joins TRBV6-6 to TRBJ2-1; tentatively, D is TRBD1 (5 bases). Trimming shortened V by 2 bases and J by 3 bases, and 11 bases separated the two germline ends. The CDR3 contains 15 residues. Germline-derived CDR1 and CDR2 are MNHNY and SVGAGI (reference sequence). CDR3 in amino acids: CASSYQQGVYNEQFF. The CDR3, as DNA: TGTGCCAGCAGTTACCAGCAGGGTGTCTACAATGAGCAGTTCTTC.

CDR3 coding DNA: TGCAGTGCAAGGACAGGAGGTTCGGGCTACGAGCAGTACTTC. This sequence encodes CSARTGGSGYEQYF. V gene TRBV20-1 combines with J gene TRBJ2-7, with 7 bases that match TRBD1. With 6 bases clipped from V and 3 bases from J, the junction kept 11 bases outside the gene matches. Looked up from germline, CDR1 is DFQATT and CDR2 is SNEGSKA (reference sequence). This CDR3 has 14 residues.

The chain is built from TRBV2 and TRBJ1-1, with 8 bases that match TRBD1. Germline assignment: CDR1 SNHLY and CDR2 FYNNEI. The CDR3 has 15 residues. The V gene end was trimmed by 7 bases and the J gene end by 0 bases; junction bases not matched to a gene: 7. The DNA for the CDR3 is TGTGCCAGCACCACTGGACAGGGACTGAACACTGAAGCTTTCTTT. As protein: CASTTGQGLNTEAFF.

The chain joins TRBV4-3 to TRBJ1-1; D remains ambiguous. The CDR3 contains 14 residues. Germline-derived CDR1 and CDR2 are LGHNA and YSLEER. Trimming pared 4 bases from V and 2 bases from J, leaving 11 bases between. Written as DNA, the CDR3 is TGCGCCAGCAGCCCGTCCGACGGTAACACTGAAGCTTTCTTT. As protein: CASSPSDGNTEAFF.

The CDR3: CASSFGTYNEQFF. CDR3 coding DNA: TGTGCCAGCAGTTTCGGGACGTACAATGAGCAGTTCTTC. The chain uses TRBV6-2 or TRBV6-3 and TRBJ2-1; D tentatively reads TRBD1 or TRBD2 (5 bases each). The CDR3 spans 13 residues. Germline V gene sequence: CDR1 MNHEY, CDR2 SVGEGT. The germline V and J ends were trimmed by 4 bases and 4 bases, with 8 bases remaining between them.

The chain carries TRBV7-2 and TRBJ2-2; D is unclear. The CDR3 has 14 amino acids. The ends were cut back, 0 bases at V and 4 bases at J, with 6 bases in the middle. Germline V CDR1 and CDR2: SGHTA, FQGNSA. The DNA of the CDR3 is TGTGCCAGCAGCTTAGCGGTCAGCACCGGGGAGCTGTTTTTT. Protein sequence: CASSLAVSTGELFF.

The chain links TRBV28 to TRBJ2-7; tentatively, D is TRBD1 or TRBD2 (5 bases each). V gave up 5 bases and J gave up 3 bases, with 17 bases separating them. The CDR3 is 15 residues long. CDR1 and CDR2 from the germline V gene are MDHEN and SYDVKM. The CDR3 bases are TGTGCCAGCAGTCCCGCTCTGGGGGAGATCTACGAGCAGTACTTC. Translation: CASSPALGEIYEQYF.

The V call is TRBV4-1, the J call TRBJ1-6; the match to TRBD1 covers 7 bases. In germline, CDR1 is MGHRA, CDR2 YSYEKL. This CDR3 spans 17 amino acids. J gave up 10 bases and V 1 base, and 13 bases lay outside the gene matches. The CDR3 spells CASSQVNAGTVASPLHF. CDR3 bases: TGCGCCAGCAGCCAAGTCAACGCCGGGACAGTTGCATCACCCCTCCACTTT.

The chain joins TRBV6-1 to TRBJ1-4; D may be TRBD1 (5 bases). Trimming pared 6 bases from V and 4 bases from J, leaving 15 bases between. The CDR3 is 15 amino acids. From germline, CDR1 is MNHNS and CDR2 SASEGT. The CDR3 loop is CASSVDTSNNEKLFF. The CDR3, as DNA: TGTGCCAGCAGCGTGGACACCTCCAATAATGAAAAACTGTTTTTT.

This clonotype was seen a single time. The chain carries TRBV5-1 and TRBJ2-3; TRBD1 matches at 7 bases. The CDR3 contains 17 residues. Germline assignment: CDR1 SGHRS and CDR2 YFSETQ. The junction had 10 bases not matched to a gene; V was cut back by 2 bases and J by 1 base. CDR3 in amino acids: CASSFSRRGQRTDTQYF. DNA for the CDR3: TGCGCCAGCAGCTTTTCTCGCCGGGGACAGCGCACAGATACGCAGTATTTT.

The chain carries TRBV18 and TRBJ1-1, with unresolved D. Germline V lookup: CDR1 KGHSH, CDR2 LQKENI. V lost 0 bases and J 4 bases, leaving 12 bases between the germline ends. CDR3 length equals 15 residues. The CDR3 region is CASSPPVMQATEAFF. CDR3 in DNA: TGTGCCAGCTCACCACCGGTGATGCAGGCCACTGAAGCTTTCTTT. The variable domain in full, with the rest retrieved from reference TRBV18 and TRBJ1-1, is NAGVMQNPRHLVRRRGQEARLRCSPMKGHSHVYWYRQLPEEGLKFMVYLQKENIIDESGMPKERFSAEFPKEGPSILRIQQVVRGDSAAYFCASSPPVMQATEAFFGQGTRLTVV.

The rearrangement uses TRBV7-2 and TRBJ1-2, with D uncertain. CDR3 length: 15 amino acids. Germline V gene sequence: CDR1 SGHTA, CDR2 FQGNSA. V was shortened by 5 bases and J by 2 bases, with 15 bases between the two germline ends. The CDR3 loop reads CASSPTPSLNYGYTF. Written as DNA, the CDR3 is TGTGCCAGCAGCCCGACCCCTTCCCTAAACTATGGCTACACCTTC.

CDR3 coding DNA: TGTGCCAGCACACCGGGACCAAACACAGATACGCAGTATTTT. Its translation is CASTPGPNTDTQYF. The J gene is TRBJ2-3, the V gene TRBV6-5; D could derive from TRBD1 or TRBD2 (5 bases each). This CDR3 is built from 14 residues. The V gene lost 7 bases and the J gene lost 2 bases, with 13 bases spanning the gap. CDR1 and CDR2 (germline): MNHEY, SVGAGI.

The V and J genes are TRBV12-3 or TRBV12-4 and TRBJ2-7; D is unresolved. The CDR3 consists of 13 residues. The V and J ends lost 5 bases and 4 bases respectively, with 12 bases between them. The chain's CDR3 is CASSAPGAYEQYF. As DNA, the CDR3 is TGTGCCAGCAGTGCCCCTGGAGCTTACGAGCAGTACTTC.

CDR3 DNA: TGTGCCAGCAGCCAAGATTCGGGAGGAAACGAGCAGTACTTC. Encoded protein: CASSQDSGGNEQYF. This chain uses TRBV4-2 with TRBJ2-7; 7 bases map to TRBD2. The CDR3 is 14 residues long. The trim removed 0 bases at V and 5 bases at J, leaving 4 bases unmatched. Germline V gene sequence: CDR1 LGHNA, CDR2 YNFKEQ.

The chain couples TRBV6-2 or TRBV6-3 to TRBJ2-3; 9 nucleotides agree with TRBD2. V gave up 2 bases and J gave up 5 bases; unmatched junction bases: 11. CDR3 size: 17 residues. Germline V lookup: CDR1 MNHEY, CDR2 SVGEGT. The CDR3 nucleotides read TGTGCCAGCAGTTACGGGGCCCTAGCGGGAAGGGAAGATACGCAGTATTTT. It yields the protein CASSYGALAGREDTQYF.

The chain recombines TRBV18 with TRBJ1-2, with a possible D match to TRBD1 (6 bases). Germline assignment: CDR1 KGHSH and CDR2 LQKENI. Trimming removed 3 bases from V and 5 bases from J, with 16 bases in between. The CDR3 sequence is 15 residues long. The CDR3: CASSPPRTARYGYTF. The DNA for the CDR3 is TGTGCCAGCTCACCTCCCCGGACAGCAAGATATGGCTACACCTTC.

In this sample, this clonotype turned up once. V usage is TRBV18 and J usage is TRBJ2-1; 15 nucleotides align to TRBD2. The CDR3 extends over 17 amino acids. Germline trimming cut 2 bases from V and 5 bases from J; bases unmatched to any gene: 4. Germline V gives CDR1 KGHSH, CDR2 LQKENI. CDR3: CASSPGLAGGMNNEQFF. Here the CDR3 DNA reads TGTGCCAGCTCACCAGGACTAGCGGGAGGGATGAACAATGAGCAGTTCTTC.

The rearrangement uses TRBV19 and TRBJ1-5; no definite D call. Germline lookup yields CDR1 LNHDA and CDR2 SQIVND (reference sequence). The V gene lost 6 bases and the J gene lost 7 bases, with 10 bases spanning the gap. CDR3 size: 12 residues. For the CDR3, the DNA is TGTGCCAGTAGCCGCCCCCTGCAGCCCCAGCATTTT. This codes for CASSRPLQPQHF.

V is TRBV7-8 and J is TRBJ1-1, with D possibly TRBD1 on 6 matching bases. Germline V gene data show CDR1 as SGHVS and CDR2 as FQNEAQ. V shed 6 bases and J shed 2 bases, with 19 bases lying between them. The CDR3 loop spans 16 amino acids. CDR3 DNA sequence: TGTGCCAGCAGGGCACTGAGGGGGGCGATTAACACTGAAGCTTTCTTT. It is translated as CASRALRGAINTEAFF.

CDR3 region: CASSHKTQGRALDTEAFF. The CDR3 DNA is TGCGCCAGCAGCCATAAGACACAGGGGCGAGCCCTGGACACTGAAGCTTTCTTT. V and J are TRBV4-1 and TRBJ1-1; 7 bases line up with TRBD1. Germline loops: CDR1 MGHRA, CDR2 YSYEKL. The length of the CDR3 is 18 residues. The junction had 16 bases not matched to a gene; V was cut back by 3 bases and J by 3 bases.